The next 8 T cell receptor beta chains were all read from a single sample in a study of blood T cell repertoires in COVID-19. Sequencing was performed with immunoSEQ multiplex PCR; in TCRdb, only in-frame clones are kept and a portion is missing. The data hold about 30,000 clones, with 90% to 95% observed a single time. Sequencing input: peripheral blood. These receptors were taken from a man aged 60 to 69 with active or convalescent COVID-19.

This chain uses TRBV7-2 with TRBJ2-5; a weak D match, TRBD1 (6 bases). Germline assignment: CDR1 SGHTA and CDR2 FQGNSA. V dropped 0 bases and J dropped 5 bases, with 16 bases sitting between them. The CDR3 extends over 16 amino acids. The CDR3, as DNA: TGTGCCAGCAGCTTAGCAGCCTCGGACAGTTGGGAGACCCAGTACTTC. Translation: CASSLAASDSWETQYF. The full variable domain, in which reference TRBV7-2 and TRBJ2-5 provide the parts outside the CDR3, is GAGVSQSPSNKVTEKGKDVELRCDPISGHTALYWYRQSLGQGLEFLIYFQGNSAPDKSGLPSDRFSAERTGGSVSTLTIQRTQQEDSAVYLCASSLAASDSWETQYFGPGTRLLVL.

The V gene is TRBV2, the J gene TRBJ1-1; D may be TRBD1 (5 bases). V was shortened by 6 bases and J by 11 bases, with 16 bases between the two germline ends. CDR1 SNHLY and CDR2 FYNNEI come from the germline V gene. CDR3 length: 12 residues. The CDR3 nucleotides are TGTGCCAGCAGCCCTCACATTCAGGGCGCTTTCTTT. It yields the protein CASSPHIQGAFF.

This sequence joins TRBV18 and TRBJ1-6; D is possibly TRBD1 (6 bases). This CDR3 has 15 amino acids. The germline V and J ends were trimmed by 5 bases and 13 bases, with 21 bases remaining between them. CDR1 is KGHSH and CDR2 is LQKENI in the germline V gene. The CDR3 sequence is CASSRPGQPGPPLHF. As DNA, the CDR3 is TGTGCCAGCTCAAGACCGGGACAACCCGGCCCGCCCCTCCACTTT.

By share, this clone ranks as medium-sized. The CDR3 DNA is TGTGCCAGTAGTCCCGGACTAACCTTAACCGAGCAGTACTTC. Amino acid sequence: CASSPGLTLTEQYF. The chain links TRBV19 to TRBJ2-7; D may be TRBD2 (6 bases). V was clipped by 5 bases and J by 6 bases, with 17 bases between them. From germline, CDR1 is LNHDA and CDR2 SQIVND (reference sequence). This CDR3 comprises 14 residues.

The rearrangement links TRBV4-3 to TRBJ2-7; D unresolved. CDR3 size: 15 residues. Trimming left V 1 base short and J 3 bases short, with 13 bases between. The germline V gene encodes CDR1 LGHNA and CDR2 YSLEER. Here the CDR3 reads CASSQVPNSHYEQYF. The CDR3 coding sequence is TGCGCCAGCAGCCAAGTCCCAAACTCCCACTACGAGCAGTACTTC.

The genes are TRBV2 and TRBJ2-7, with D perhaps TRBD1 (5 bases). Germline-derived CDR1 and CDR2 are SNHLY and FYNNEI. The CDR3 is 14 amino acids. Trimming cost V 1 base and J 1 base, with 8 bases left between them. CDR3 sequence reads: CASSEGYRSYEQYF. CDR3 DNA: TGTGCCAGCAGTGAAGGGTACAGGTCCTACGAGCAGTACTTC. Full variable domain (missing parts from reference TRBV2 and TRBJ2-7): EPEVTQTPSHQVTQMGQEVILRCVPISNHLYFYWYRQILGQKVEFLVSFYNNEISEKSEIFDDQFSVERPDGSNFTLKIRSTKLEDSAMYFCASSEGYRSYEQYFGPGTRLTVT.

CDR3 coding DNA: TGTGCCAGTAGTGCCATGAGCTCCTATAATTCACCCCTCCACTTT. It translates to CASSAMSSYNSPLHF. The J gene is TRBJ1-6, the V gene TRBV19, with unresolved D. CDR3 length equals 15 residues. V was trimmed by 5 bases and J by 0 bases, leaving 8 bases between them. Germline values: CDR1 LNHDA, CDR2 SQIVND (reference sequence).

In DNA, the CDR3 is TGTGCCAGCAGCTTGGGGACAGGTAATTACAATGAGCAGTTCTTC. It encodes CASSLGTGNYNEQFF. This sequence joins TRBV5-4 and TRBJ2-1, with TRBD1 matching 7 bases. CDR1 is SGHNT and CDR2 is YYREEE in the germline V gene (reference sequence). The trim removed 0 bases at V and 4 bases at J, leaving 4 bases unmatched. This CDR3 comprises 15 residues.